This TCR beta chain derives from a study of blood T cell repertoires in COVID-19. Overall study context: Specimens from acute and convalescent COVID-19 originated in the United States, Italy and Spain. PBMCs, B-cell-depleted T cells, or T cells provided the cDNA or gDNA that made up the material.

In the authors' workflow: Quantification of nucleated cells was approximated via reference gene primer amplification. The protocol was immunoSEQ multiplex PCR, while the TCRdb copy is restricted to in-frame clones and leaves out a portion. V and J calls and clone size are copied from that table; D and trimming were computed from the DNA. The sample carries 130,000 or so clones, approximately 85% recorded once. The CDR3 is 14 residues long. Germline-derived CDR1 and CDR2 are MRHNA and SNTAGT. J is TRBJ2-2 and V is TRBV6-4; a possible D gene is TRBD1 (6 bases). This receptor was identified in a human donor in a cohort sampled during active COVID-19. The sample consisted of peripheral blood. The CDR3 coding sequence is TGTGCTTTGACAGGATACGCGAACACCGGGGAGCTGTTTTTT. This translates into CALTGYANTGELFF.